This TCR beta chain emerged from a study of vaccination and CD4 T cells after COVID-19. Study summary: Six males and four females constituted the convalescent cohort, two of whom were Hispanic. There were two doses of either BNT162b2 or mRNA-1273 vaccine given to participants. Post-COVID samples had a sampling time that fell a median around 100 days after diagnosis (range 35 to 161).

Germline V gives CDR1 MNHEY, CDR2 SVGEGT. The CDR3 sequence is 14 residues long. V was trimmed by 6 bases and J by 2 bases, leaving 11 bases between them. Treatment of the sample: roughly 10-day PBMC culture with coronavirus spike peptide pools or control peptides (ViraFEST assay). Once obtained from cultured CD4+ T cells, the DNA was sequenced using the Oncomine TCR Beta short-read assay. MiXCR, run by TCRdb on the PCR reads, gives a single entry per CDR3 protein. The table includes roughly 11,000 distinct CDR3 sequences, 53% detected once. Points on this clonotype: Its antigen is not identified.

Sequencing input: CD4+ T cells from blood, cultured in vitro. The sequence was collected from a human donor who had recovered from COVID-19. The chain recombines TRBV6-2 or TRBV6-3 with TRBJ1-5, with D maybe TRBD1 (5 bases). CDR3 residues: CASSYRGGNQPQHF. The DNA for the CDR3 is TGTGCCAGCAGCTACCGGGGGGGCAATCAGCCCCAGCATTTT.